One sample yielded the 7 T cell receptor beta chains listed below, sequenced in a study of shared clonotypes between healthy human individuals. The naive CD8 fraction comprised CD45RO-negative cells positively selected for CCR7 and excluded terminally differentiated effector memory CD45RA+ cells. Some clones are missing from TCRdb's copy, which holds only in-frame ones; the method was immunoSEQ multiplex PCR. The repertoire consists of about 2,200,000 clones, with about 93% occurring once and the leading ten covering about 1.8%. Material for sequencing was naive CD8+ T cells from PBMCs. All receptors derive from a man between 18 and 29 years old in good health. Some clones in this sample may be carry-over from other donors' samples.

This clone was found once. J is TRBJ2-1 and V is TRBV28; TRBD1 aligns across 11 bases. The CDR3 length is 14 residues. Germline V lookup: CDR1 MDHEN, CDR2 SYDVKM. J was trimmed by 4 bases and V by 6 bases; bases with no gene match: 2. The CDR3 reads CASRGTGGYNEQFF. Written as DNA, the CDR3 is TGTGCCAGCAGAGGGACAGGGGGTTACAATGAGCAGTTCTTC. Based on the CDR3 plus reference TRBV28 and TRBJ2-1, the full variable domain is DVKVTQSSRYLVKRTGEKVFLECVQDMDHENMFWYRQDPGLGLRLIYFSYDVKMKEKGDIPEGYSVSREKKERFSLILESASTNQTSMYLCASRGTGGYNEQFFGPGTRLTVL.

The chain has TRBV19 and TRBJ2-7; D gene uncertain. V gave up 5 bases and J gave up 2 bases, with 10 bases separating them. This CDR3 is 13 amino acids long. Germline lookup yields CDR1 LNHDA and CDR2 SQIVND (reference sequence). The CDR3 bases are TGTGCCAGTAGTCGGATATTCCCCTACGAGCAGTACTTC. Encoded protein: CASSRIFPYEQYF.

The V gene is TRBV7-9, the J gene TRBJ2-4; TRBD2 aligns across 15 bases. V shed 5 bases, J shed 1 base, and the junction held 6 bases outside the gene matches. The length of the CDR3 is 18 residues. Germline CDR1 and CDR2: SEHNR and FQNEAQ (reference sequence). This chain's CDR3 is CASSHAGLAGGAKNIQYF. The CDR3 DNA follows: TGTGCCAGCAGCCATGCTGGACTAGCGGGAGGGGCCAAAAACATTCAGTACTTC.

The chain combines TRBV7-4 with TRBJ1-6; no reliable D call. Germline CDR1 SGHVT, CDR2 SQSDAQ. This CDR3 has 15 residues. The germline V and J ends were trimmed by 8 bases and 7 bases, with 18 bases remaining between them. The CDR3 nucleotides read TGTGCCAGCGGCAGACCCCGGACGGTCAATTCACCCCTCCACTTT. Protein sequence: CASGRPRTVNSPLHF.

As DNA, the CDR3 is TGTGCCAGCAGCCTCGGGACTAGCGGGACGCAGACCCAGTACTTC. It translates to CASSLGTSGTQTQYF. The gene calls are TRBV7-8 and TRBJ2-5, with 13 bases matching TRBD2. The CDR3 is made up of 15 amino acids. The J segment lost 6 bases and the V segment lost 5 bases, leaving 6 bases of the junction unmatched. The germline V gene encodes CDR1 SGHVS and CDR2 FQNEAQ.

The J gene is TRBJ2-3, the V gene TRBV15, with D possibly matching TRBD2 (6 bases). The V end lost 1 base, the J end lost 2 bases, and 10 bases lay between the germline ends. The CDR3 runs 15 residues. CDR1 and CDR2 from the germline V gene are LNHNV and YYDKDF (reference sequence). The CDR3 loop reads CATSRVPGATDTQYF. The DNA for the CDR3 is TGTGCCACCAGCAGAGTCCCGGGAGCCACAGATACGCAGTATTTT.

As regards this clone: The sample carries other DNA sequences with the same CDR3. This chain connects TRBV27 to TRBJ1-1; weak D call: TRBD1 (5 bases). In germline, CDR1 is MNHEY, CDR2 SMNVEV (reference sequence). The CDR3 is made up of 13 amino acids. The germline V and J ends were trimmed by 8 bases and 4 bases, with 14 bases remaining between them. Here the CDR3 DNA reads TGTGCCAGCTCCCAGGGAAAGGGCACTGAAGCTTTCTTT. It is translated as CASSQGKGTEAFF.